This record concerns one TCR beta chain sequence. Its antigen is currently unknown. With the ViraFEST assay, the study expanded antigen-specific CD4+ T cells using viral peptide pools, then sequenced them. Subsequent to a culture period of approximately 11 days, CD4+ T cells were isolated. PCR showed that the person got SARS-CoV-2 infection at some point between March and December 2020. This entry comes from a study of vaccination effects on CD4 cells after COVID-19. Study-level information: Each person got two doses of an mRNA SARS-CoV-2 vaccine, BNT162b2 or mRNA-1273.

Some clones are missing from TCRdb's copy, which holds only in-frame ones; the method was immunoSEQ multiplex PCR. There are 20,000 to 30,000 clones in the sample; approximately 80% occur only once, and about 19% lies in the top ten. V was shortened by 1 base and J by 3 bases, with 22 bases between the two germline ends. The CDR3 runs 19 residues. In germline, CDR1 is LGHDT, CDR2 YNNKEL (reference sequence). Study-wide results and caveats: No early post-infection timepoints were available in the study, which also included few convalescent patients. Both infection-induced and vaccine-induced clones contracted markedly at late post-vaccination timepoints.

This receptor was obtained from a human donor who had a prior SARS-CoV-2 infection. The rearrangement joins TRBV3-1 (or the pseudogene TRBV3-2) to TRBJ2-1; D is perhaps TRBD2 (6 bases). Source: CD4+ T cells from PBMCs cultured with HCoV-NL63 spike peptides, taken before COVID-19 vaccination. The CDR3 reads CASSQAIDVGGEHYNEQFF. The CDR3 bases are TGTGCCAGCAGCCAAGCAATCGACGTGGGCGGGGAACACTACAATGAGCAGTTCTTC.